This T cell receptor (beta chain) emerged from a study of CD8 T cells in Susac syndrome. V lost 6 bases and J 6 bases, leaving 6 bases between the germline ends. In germline, CDR1 is MNHEY, CDR2 SMNVEV (reference sequence). The CDR3 length is 12 residues. Peripheral blood CD8+ and CD4+ T cells were profiled by TCR beta sequencing. Patients with Susac syndrome met the recently defined diagnostic criteria for definite or probable disease. An amount of RNA that ranged from 0.5 to 1 ug was reverse transcribed with random hexamers. Across 54 Vbeta and 13 Jbeta, immunoSEQ multiplex PCR amplified TCR beta CDR3. TCRdb itself ran the immunoSEQ multiplex PCR reads through MiXCR, one entry per CDR3 protein. The sample consists of 85,000 to 95,000 distinct CDR3 sequences, roughly 94% of them appearing once.

The sequenced sample was CD4+ T cells from PBMCs. The chain links TRBV27 to TRBJ2-6, with unresolved D. The receptor comes from a human donor with Susac syndrome. In nucleotides, the CDR3 is TGTGCCAGCAGGGGTTTGGCCAACGTCCTGACTTTC. It codes for CASRGLANVLTF.